This TCR beta chain derives from a study of post-analysis software for immune sequencing data. Notes on the study in general: Patients used roughly five TRBV segments, including TRBV5-6, TRBV5-1 and TRBV20-1, more often than controls.

Points on this clonotype: Antigen: not known.

The germline V gene has CDR1 DFQATT and CDR2 SNEGSKA (reference sequence). The length of the CDR3 is 12 residues. Incorporated into the TCR beta cDNA libraries were unique molecular identifiers, which served to reduce PCR and sequencing biases. TCRdb re-called the PCR reads with MiXCR, one entry per CDR3 protein. The sample holds approximately 250,000 distinct CDR3 sequences, 30% to 45% seen once. Sequencing input: blood. The TCR was taken from a girl between 5 and 17 years old with multiple sclerosis. The chain carries TRBV20-1 and TRBJ2-5; possibly TRBD2 for D (6 bases). The DNA of the CDR3 is TGCAGCACAAGGGAGGCTAAAGAGACCCAGTACTTC. Protein product: CSTREAKETQYF.